Included here is one T cell receptor (beta chain) sequence, with context. Its antigen is undetermined. The V gene end was trimmed by 7 bases and the J gene end by 4 bases; junction bases not matched to a gene: 18. The CDR3 covers 20 residues. Germline assignment: CDR1 MNHEY and CDR2 SMNVEV (reference sequence). The sample belongs to a study of T cell responses to AZD1222 COVID-19 vaccine. Study-level results: Researchers took repertoire samples only after the peak T cell response had come. Variant regions that are unmutated are reportedly the target of nearly half of spike-specific TCRs. CD4 TCRs associated with vaccination spanned spike, dominating at 160-218 and 743-854. Possibly, clonal diversity was underestimated; donors were largely white British and included more females.

The protocol was immunoSEQ multiplex PCR, while the TCRdb copy is restricted to in-frame clones and leaves out a portion. The sample carries 150,000 to 180,000 clones, 70% to 90% recorded once. Sequenced material: peripheral blood, taken after recovery from COVID-19. The receptor was derived from an adult who had recovered from COVID-19. This chain links TRBV27 with TRBJ2-1; 14 bases agree with TRBD2. CDR3 sequence reads: CASILLGTGGLAGAYNEQFF. For the CDR3, the DNA is TGTGCCAGCATTCTGTTGGGGACAGGGGGACTAGCGGGAGCTTACAATGAGCAGTTCTTC.